The clone carrying this T cell receptor beta chain was picked up a small number of times. Time point: newly diagnosed GD, antithyroid drugs for less than 3 months. Isolated PBMC RNA provided the starting material for the TCR library. These data come from a study of regulatory T cells in long-lasting Graves disease. Arm-PCR of CDR3 regions and iRepertoire HTBI primers were used to build TCR beta libraries. TCRdb itself ran the multiplex PCR reads through MiXCR, one entry per CDR3 protein. The profile shows 400,000 to 450,000 distinct CDR3 sequences, about a sixth of them singletons. The same sample was also studied in work on T cells in Graves' hyperthyroidism and ophthalmopathy.

The sequence derives from a woman in her thirties with Graves disease. This material consisted of peripheral blood mononuclear cells (PBMCs), taken at new diagnosis, from a patient treated with antithyroid drugs.

The CDR3 nucleotides read TGCAGTGCAGTTAACAGGGGGCCGGCAGATACGCAGTATTTT. It translates to CSAVNRGPADTQYF. The rearrangement links TRBV20-1 to TRBJ2-3; 9 nucleotides line up with TRBD1. V lost 6 bases and J lost 4; bases outside the gene matches: 8. The germline V gene has CDR1 DFQATT and CDR2 SNEGSKA (reference sequence). This CDR3 has 14 amino acids.